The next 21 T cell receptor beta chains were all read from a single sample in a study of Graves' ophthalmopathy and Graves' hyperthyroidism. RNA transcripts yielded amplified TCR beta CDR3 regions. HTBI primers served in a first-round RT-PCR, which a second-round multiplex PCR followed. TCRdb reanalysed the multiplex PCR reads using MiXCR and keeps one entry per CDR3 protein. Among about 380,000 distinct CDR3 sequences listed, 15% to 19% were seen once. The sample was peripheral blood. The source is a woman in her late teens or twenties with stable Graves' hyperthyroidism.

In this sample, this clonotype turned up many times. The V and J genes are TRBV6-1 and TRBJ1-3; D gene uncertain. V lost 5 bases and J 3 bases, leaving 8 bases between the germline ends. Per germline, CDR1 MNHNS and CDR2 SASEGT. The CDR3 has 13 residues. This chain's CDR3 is CASSQVNGNTIYF. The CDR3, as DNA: TGTGCCAGCAGTCAAGTGAATGGAAACACCATATATTTT.

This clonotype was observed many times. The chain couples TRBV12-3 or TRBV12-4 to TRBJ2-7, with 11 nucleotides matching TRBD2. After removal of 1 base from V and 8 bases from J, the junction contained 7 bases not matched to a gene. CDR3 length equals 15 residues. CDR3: CASSLGLAGTTQQYF. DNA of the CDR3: TGTGCCAGCAGTTTAGGACTAGCGGGGACTACGCAGCAGTACTTC.

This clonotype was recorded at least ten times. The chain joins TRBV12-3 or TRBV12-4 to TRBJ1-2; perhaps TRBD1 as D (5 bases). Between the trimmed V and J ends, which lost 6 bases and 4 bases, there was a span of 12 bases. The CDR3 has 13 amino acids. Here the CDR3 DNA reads TGTGCCAGCAGCCCAAGGGGACTCTATGGCTACACCTTC. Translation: CASSPRGLYGYTF.

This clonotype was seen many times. The CDR3 DNA reads as TGTGCCAGCAGCCAGTTAGACACCTACGAGCAGTACTTC. It is translated as CASSQLDTYEQYF. This chain uses TRBV11-3 with TRBJ2-7; D is undetermined. Germline CDR1 and CDR2: SGHNT and YENEEA. The CDR3 covers 13 residues. V dropped 5 bases and J dropped 2 bases, with 10 bases sitting between them. The whole variable domain, remainder taken from reference TRBV11-3 and TRBJ2-7, is EAGVVQSPRYKIIEKKQPVAFWCNPISGHNTLYWYLQNLGQGPELLIRYENEEAVDDSQLPKDRFSAERLKGVDSTLKIQPAELGDSAVYLCASSQLDTYEQYFGPGTRLTVT.

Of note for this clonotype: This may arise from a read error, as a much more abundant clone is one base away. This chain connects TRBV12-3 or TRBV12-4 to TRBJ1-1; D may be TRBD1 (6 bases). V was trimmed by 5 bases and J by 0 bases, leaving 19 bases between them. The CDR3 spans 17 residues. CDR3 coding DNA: TGTGCCAGCAGTACATATTTGGGGGGGGACATGAACACTGAAGCTTTCTTT. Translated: CASSTYLGGDMNTEAFF.

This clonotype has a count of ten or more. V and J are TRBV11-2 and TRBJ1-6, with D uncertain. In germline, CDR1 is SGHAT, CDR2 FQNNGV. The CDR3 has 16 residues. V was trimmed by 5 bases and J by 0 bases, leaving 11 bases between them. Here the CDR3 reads CASSALRSSYNSPLHF. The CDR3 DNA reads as TGTGCCAGCAGCGCCCTGAGGAGCTCCTATAATTCACCCCTCCACTTT.

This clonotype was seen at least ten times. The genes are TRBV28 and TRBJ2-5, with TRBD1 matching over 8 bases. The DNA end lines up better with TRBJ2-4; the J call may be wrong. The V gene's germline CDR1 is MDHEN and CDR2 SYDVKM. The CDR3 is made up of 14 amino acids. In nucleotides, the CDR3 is TGTGCCAGCAGTTTGTCAGGGGGCGAAAACATTCAGTACTTC. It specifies CASSLSGGENIQYF.

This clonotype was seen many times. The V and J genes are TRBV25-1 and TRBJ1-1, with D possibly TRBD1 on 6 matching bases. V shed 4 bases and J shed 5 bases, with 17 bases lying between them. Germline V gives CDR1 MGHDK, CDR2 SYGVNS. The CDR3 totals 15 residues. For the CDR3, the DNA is TGTGCCAGCAGTGGGGTACAGGGAGGGGGAACTGAAGCTTTCTTT. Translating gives CASSGVQGGGTEAFF.

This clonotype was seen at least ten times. Here the CDR3 reads CASSIGPGIMNTEAFF. The CDR3 bases are TGTGCCAGTAGTATAGGGCCAGGGATAATGAACACTGAAGCTTTCTTT. The chain carries TRBV19 and TRBJ1-1; a possible D gene is TRBD1 (5 bases). CDR3 length equals 16 residues. V dropped 1 base and J dropped 0 bases, with 12 bases sitting between them. The germline V gene encodes CDR1 LNHDA and CDR2 SQIVND (reference sequence).

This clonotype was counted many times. CDR3 sequence reads: CASRRDSSPYQPQHF. CDR3 DNA: TGTGCCAGCAGACGGGACAGTTCACCTTATCAGCCCCAGCATTTT. The rearrangement joins TRBV27 to TRBJ1-5; 7 bases map to TRBD1. This CDR3 is 15 amino acids long. From germline, CDR1 is MNHEY and CDR2 SMNVEV (reference sequence). V gave up 6 bases and J gave up 5 bases; unmatched junction bases: 10.

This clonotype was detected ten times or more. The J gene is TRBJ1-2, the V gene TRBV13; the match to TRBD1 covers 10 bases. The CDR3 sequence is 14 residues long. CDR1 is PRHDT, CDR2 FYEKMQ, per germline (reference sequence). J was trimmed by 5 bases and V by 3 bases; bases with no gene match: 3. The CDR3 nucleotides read TGTGCCAGCAGCTTCGGACAGGGGGAGTATGGCTACACCTTC. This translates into CASSFGQGEYGYTF. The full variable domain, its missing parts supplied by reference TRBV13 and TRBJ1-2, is AAGVIQSPRHLIKEKRETATLKCYPIPRHDTVYWYQQGPGQDPQFLISFYEKMQSDKGSIPDRFSAQQFSDYHSELNMSSLELGDSALYFCASSFGQGEYGYTFGSGTRLTVV.

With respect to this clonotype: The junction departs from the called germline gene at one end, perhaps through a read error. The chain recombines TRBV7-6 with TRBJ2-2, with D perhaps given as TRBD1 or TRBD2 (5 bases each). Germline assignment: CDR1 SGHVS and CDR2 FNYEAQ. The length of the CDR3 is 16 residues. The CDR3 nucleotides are TGTGCCAGCAGCGAGACCGGGACCCTGAACACCAGGGAGCTGTTTTTT. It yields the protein CASSETGTLNTRELFF.

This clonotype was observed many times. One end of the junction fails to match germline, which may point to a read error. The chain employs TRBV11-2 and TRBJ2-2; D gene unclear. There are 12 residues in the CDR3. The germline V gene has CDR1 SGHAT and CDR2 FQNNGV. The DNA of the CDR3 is TGCGCCAGCAGTGTTGGGACCGGGGAGCTGTTTTTT. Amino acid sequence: CASSVGTGELFF.

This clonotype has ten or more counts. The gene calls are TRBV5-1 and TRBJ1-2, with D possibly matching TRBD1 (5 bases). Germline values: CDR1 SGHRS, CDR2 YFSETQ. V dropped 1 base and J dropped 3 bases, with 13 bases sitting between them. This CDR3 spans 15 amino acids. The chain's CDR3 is CASSLYSGNDYGYTF. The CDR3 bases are TGCGCCAGCAGCTTGTATTCAGGGAACGACTATGGCTACACCTTC. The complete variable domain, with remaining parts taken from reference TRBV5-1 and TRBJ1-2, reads KAGVTQTPRYLIKTRGQQVTLSCSPISGHRSVSWYQQTPGQGLQFLFEYFSETQRNKGNFPGRFSGRQFSNSRSEMNVSTLELGDSALYLCASSLYSGNDYGYTFGSGTRLTVV.

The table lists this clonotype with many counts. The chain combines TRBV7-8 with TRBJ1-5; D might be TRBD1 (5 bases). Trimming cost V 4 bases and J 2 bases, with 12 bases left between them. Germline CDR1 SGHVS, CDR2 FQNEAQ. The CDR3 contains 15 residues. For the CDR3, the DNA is TGTGCCAGCAGCTCCCAATTGGGGGGCAATCAGCCCCAGCATTTT. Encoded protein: CASSSQLGGNQPQHF.

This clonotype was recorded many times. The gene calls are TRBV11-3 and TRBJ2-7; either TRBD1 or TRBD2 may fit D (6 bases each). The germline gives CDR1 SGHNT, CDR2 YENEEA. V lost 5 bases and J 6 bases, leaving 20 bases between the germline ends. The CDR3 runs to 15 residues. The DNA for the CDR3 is TGTGCCAGCAGCAAACTTCCGGGGGCACGAGGCGAGCAGTACTTC. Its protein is CASSKLPGARGEQYF. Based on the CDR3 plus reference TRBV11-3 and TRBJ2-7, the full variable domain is EAGVVQSPRYKIIEKKQPVAFWCNPISGHNTLYWYLQNLGQGPELLIRYENEEAVDDSQLPKDRFSAERLKGVDSTLKIQPAELGDSAVYLCASSKLPGARGEQYFGPGTRLTVT.

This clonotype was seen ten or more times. The CDR3 sequence is CASSPGTHRQPQHF. Written as DNA, the CDR3 is TGTGCCAGCAGTCCAGGGACACATCGTCAGCCCCAGCATTTT. The rearrangement joins TRBV12-3 or TRBV12-4 to TRBJ1-5, with D maybe TRBD1 (6 bases). The CDR3 runs 14 residues. The V end was cut by 5 bases, the J end by 6 bases, with 14 bases between.

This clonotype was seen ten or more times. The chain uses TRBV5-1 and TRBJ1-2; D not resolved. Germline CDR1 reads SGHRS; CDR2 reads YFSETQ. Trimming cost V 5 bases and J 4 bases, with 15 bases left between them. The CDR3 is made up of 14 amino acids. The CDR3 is CASSILAETYGYTF. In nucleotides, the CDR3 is TGCGCCAGCAGTATTCTAGCCGAAACCTATGGCTACACCTTC. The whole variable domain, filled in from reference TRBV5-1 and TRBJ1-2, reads KAGVTQTPRYLIKTRGQQVTLSCSPISGHRSVSWYQQTPGQGLQFLFEYFSETQRNKGNFPGRFSGRQFSNSRSEMNVSTLELGDSALYLCASSILAETYGYTFGSGTRLTVV.

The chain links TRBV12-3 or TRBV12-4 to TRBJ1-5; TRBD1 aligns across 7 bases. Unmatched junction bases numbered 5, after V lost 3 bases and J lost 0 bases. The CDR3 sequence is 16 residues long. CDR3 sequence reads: CASSFRGGISNQPQHF. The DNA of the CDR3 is TGTGCCAGCAGTTTCAGAGGGGGCATTAGCAATCAGCCCCAGCATTTT.

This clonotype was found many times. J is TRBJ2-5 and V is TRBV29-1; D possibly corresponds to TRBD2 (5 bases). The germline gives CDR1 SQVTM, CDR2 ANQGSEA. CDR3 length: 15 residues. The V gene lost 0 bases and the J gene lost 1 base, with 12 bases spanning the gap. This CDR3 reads CSVEDGYGSQETQYF. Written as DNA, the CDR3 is TGCAGCGTTGAAGATGGCTATGGGAGCCAAGAGACCCAGTACTTC. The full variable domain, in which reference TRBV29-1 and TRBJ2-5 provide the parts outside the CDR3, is SAVISQKPSRDICQRGTSLTIQCQVDSQVTMMFWYRQQPGQSLTLIATANQGSEATYESGFVIDKFPISRPNLTFSTLTVSNMSPEDSSIYLCSVEDGYGSQETQYFGPGTRLLVL.

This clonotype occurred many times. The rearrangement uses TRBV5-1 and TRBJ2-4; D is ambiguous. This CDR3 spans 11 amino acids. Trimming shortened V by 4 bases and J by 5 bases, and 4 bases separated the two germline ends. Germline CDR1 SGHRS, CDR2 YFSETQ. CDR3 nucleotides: TGCGCCAGCAGCGAAGAAAACATTCAGTACTTC. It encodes CASSEENIQYF.